The following is a T cell receptor beta chain sequence with its context. Its antigen is currently unknown. Vbeta (60) and Jbeta (13) primers were used in the PCR. Some clones are missing from TCRdb's copy, which holds only in-frame ones; the method was immunoSEQ multiplex PCR. This sample yields about 150,000 clones, of which approximately 81% are seen a single time; 1.3% belongs to the top ten. This record belongs to a study of cytomegalovirus exposure and HLA in healthy donors. Overall study findings and caveats: Cytomegalovirus status, reportedly, was diagnosed with high specificity and sensitivity by the classifier.

Germline-derived CDR1 and CDR2 are SGHVS and FQNEAQ. Trimming took off 5 bases at V and 0 bases at J, with 13 bases between the two ends. The CDR3 runs to 15 residues. V gene TRBV7-8 combines with J gene TRBJ1-1; the D is unclear. The clonotype originates from a man aged 50-60 years in good health and CMV-seropositive. Sample: PBMCs. The CDR3 loop is CASSLNRAVNTEAFF. The CDR3 DNA sequence: TGTGCCAGCAGCCTGAATCGAGCGGTGAACACTGAAGCTTTCTTT.